Each of the 7 T cell receptor beta chains below was sequenced from the same sample in a study of blood T cell repertoires in COVID-19. Method: immunoSEQ multiplex PCR; TCRdb's copy keeps in-frame clones and lacks some. This repertoire shows about 250,000 clones, nearly 90% found once; its top ten account for 3%. Sequenced material: peripheral blood. The receptor source for this set is a man aged 18 to 30 with active or convalescent COVID-19.

The chain recombines TRBV5-1 with TRBJ1-1, with 7 bases identical to TRBD1. V shed 0 bases, J shed 0 bases, and the junction held 5 bases outside the gene matches. The V gene's germline CDR1 is SGHRS and CDR2 YFSETQ. The CDR3 sequence is 16 residues long. The CDR3 DNA follows: TGCGCCAGCAGCTTGGCCGGGGGACAGATGAACACTGAAGCTTTCTTT. Residues: CASSLAGGQMNTEAFF.

The chain links TRBV5-4 to TRBJ2-1; TRBD2 matches at 7 bases. The CDR3 is 15 residues long. Germline trimming cut 0 bases from V and 10 bases from J; bases unmatched to any gene: 10. Germline V lookup: CDR1 SGHNT, CDR2 YYREEE (reference sequence). For the CDR3, the DNA is TGTGCCAGCAGCTTGGTACGGGAGGCCGGGGGGGAGCAGTTCTTC. It codes for CASSLVREAGGEQFF.

The table lists this clone with a count of one. The genes are TRBV19 and TRBJ1-1; D call uncertain. Germline-derived CDR1 and CDR2 are LNHDA and SQIVND (reference sequence). Trimming cost V 2 bases and J 0 bases, with 7 bases left between them. The CDR3 spans 14 residues. The CDR3, as DNA: TGTGCCAGTAGTATAAACGGTCTGAACACTGAAGCTTTCTTT. It specifies CASSINGLNTEAFF.

The V call is TRBV6-5, the J call TRBJ2-7; 10 bases are a match to TRBD1. CDR1 and CDR2 (germline): MNHEY, SVGAGI. CDR3 length: 13 amino acids. V gave up 6 bases and J gave up 5 bases; unmatched junction bases: 4. The CDR3 here is CASRYGTGDEQYF. The DNA for the CDR3 is TGTGCCAGCAGATACGGGACAGGGGACGAGCAGTACTTC.

This chain links TRBV11-2 with TRBJ1-4; 7 positions agree with TRBD1. CDR3 length: 18 residues. The germline V gene encodes CDR1 SGHAT and CDR2 FQNNGV. Unmatched junction bases numbered 14, after V lost 1 base and J lost 6 bases. CDR3 amino acids: CASSLGRGRNRADEKLFF. CDR3 DNA: TGTGCCAGCAGCTTAGGGAGGGGGCGTAACCGGGCTGATGAAAAACTGTTTTTT.

The V call is TRBV5-1, the J call TRBJ1-4; 7 nucleotides match TRBD1. The CDR3 covers 14 residues. V shed 1 base and J 7 bases; nucleotides not matched to a gene: 4. Germline CDR1 is SGHRS and CDR2 is YFSETQ. The CDR3 nucleotides are TGCGCCAGCAGCTTGAGGGCAGGGGGTGAAAAACTGTTTTTT. Its protein is CASSLRAGGEKLFF.

The chain links TRBV7-3 to TRBJ2-7, with 11 nucleotides matching TRBD2. The CDR3 is 15 residues long. The V and J ends lost 1 base and 6 bases, in that order; junction bases with no gene match: 5. The germline gives CDR1 SGHTA, CDR2 FQGTGA. CDR3 protein: CASSLIASGGSEQYF. As DNA, the CDR3 is TGTGCCAGCAGCTTAATAGCTAGCGGGGGGAGCGAGCAGTACTTC.